Listed here are 31 T cell receptor beta chains from one sample, sequenced in a study of CD8+ T cells in alopecia areata. Treatment noted: oral pan-JAK inhibitor, 5-10 mg twice daily. Following extraction, RNA underwent reverse transcription to cDNA, which served as the sequencing template. Libraries were prepared by immunoSEQ multiplex PCR; TCRdb keeps only in-frame clonotypes and omits some of them. The sample carries around 300,000 clones, about 60% recorded once. This sample comprised CD4+ T cells sorted from blood, obtained around week 53, from a patient treated with tofacitinib. The receptors were sampled from a human donor with alopecia areata.

This clone is a singleton in its sample. The V call is TRBV5-1, the J call TRBJ2-1, with TRBD2 identical over 14 bases. Germline V gene sequence: CDR1 SGHRS, CDR2 YFSETQ. The CDR3 runs to 14 residues. With 6 bases clipped from V and 7 bases from J, the junction kept 3 bases outside the gene matches. In DNA, the CDR3 is TGCGCCAGCAAGGGGACTAGCGGGGGTAATGAGCAGTTCTTC. It yields the protein CASKGTSGGNEQFF.

This clone was recorded at least ten times. Other DNA sequences in the sample encode the same CDR3. This chain joins TRBV5-1 and TRBJ2-5; 7 bases agree with TRBD2. This CDR3 has 14 residues. Trimming cost V 4 bases and J 2 bases; bases outside gene matches: 5. Germline CDR1 and CDR2: SGHRS and YFSETQ. The CDR3 sequence: CASSPGTTQETQYF. Written as DNA, the CDR3 is TGCGCCAGCAGCCCAGGGACTACTCAAGAGACCCAGTACTTC.

V and J are TRBV29-1 and TRBJ2-5; 8 nucleotides match TRBD1. V shed 3 bases, J shed 5 bases, and the junction held 8 bases outside the gene matches. CDR3 size: 14 residues. CDR1 is SQVTM, CDR2 ANQGSEA, per germline. CDR3 in DNA: TGCAGCGTTGAGTTAACAGGGGGTCGGGAGACCCAGTACTTC. It specifies CSVELTGGRETQYF.

V and J are TRBV27 and TRBJ2-7; no firm D call. In germline, CDR1 is MNHEY, CDR2 SMNVEV (reference sequence). The CDR3 runs 15 residues. V was clipped by 6 bases and J by 1 base, with 16 bases between them. CDR3 in DNA: TGTGCCAGCAGCCGTTTACGGCAGGCGTCCTACGAGCAGTACTTC. This encodes CASSRLRQASYEQYF.

The CDR3 region is CSARLGAGNTF. The CDR3 nucleotides read TGCAGTGCTAGGCTAGGGGCGGGGAACACCTTC. The chain uses TRBV20-1 and TRBJ1-2; a weak D match, TRBD1 (5 bases). From germline, CDR1 is DFQATT and CDR2 SNEGSKA (reference sequence). Trimming removed 3 bases at V and 12 bases at J, with 14 bases between. The CDR3 covers 11 residues.

V usage is TRBV18 and J usage is TRBJ2-4, with D tentatively TRBD2 (5 bases). CDR1 and CDR2 (germline): KGHSH, LQKENI. CDR3 length: 17 amino acids. Trimming pared 2 bases from V and 5 bases from J, leaving 19 bases between. The CDR3 nucleotides read TGTGCCAGCTCACCAAAGAACCAAAAAGTCGGGGAAAACATTCAGTACTTC. Amino acid sequence: CASSPKNQKVGENIQYF.

This clone was recorded only once. This chain connects TRBV9 to TRBJ1-1; 7 positions match TRBD1. V trimming: 0 bases; J trimming: 4 bases; junction bases outside the gene matches: 9. Germline CDR1 is SGDLS and CDR2 is YYNGEE. The CDR3 sequence is 16 residues long. Here the CDR3 reads CASSVVPGGVGTEAFF. Written as DNA, the CDR3 is TGTGCCAGCAGCGTAGTGCCAGGGGGTGTGGGCACTGAAGCTTTCTTT. Full variable domain (missing parts from reference TRBV9 and TRBJ1-1): DSGVTQTPKHLITATGQRVTLRCSPRSGDLSVYWYQQSLDQGLQFLIQYYNGEERAKGNILERFSAQQFPDLHSELNLSSLELGDSALYFCASSVVPGGVGTEAFFGQGTRLTVV.

The rearrangement uses TRBV30 and TRBJ1-2, with 7 bases that match TRBD1. Losses at the gene ends were 8 bases for V and 3 bases for J; bases not matched to a gene: 6. The germline V gene encodes CDR1 GTSNPN and CDR2 SVGIG (reference sequence). The CDR3 sequence is 12 residues long. The CDR3 protein is CASQGVDYGYTF. CDR3 DNA sequence: TGTGCCAGTCAGGGGGTTGACTATGGCTACACCTTC.

This clone was recorded only once. This chain joins TRBV5-1 and TRBJ2-6; D is ambiguous. This CDR3 has 15 amino acids. Trimming cost V 1 base and J 1 base, with 6 bases left between them. CDR1 and CDR2 (germline): SGHRS, YFSETQ. This chain's CDR3 is CASSLIESGANVLTF. In DNA, the CDR3 is TGCGCCAGCAGCTTGATAGAATCTGGGGCCAACGTCCTGACTTTC.

J is TRBJ2-5 and V is TRBV9, with TRBD1 as a possible D gene (6 bases). Trimming took off 2 bases at V and 5 bases at J, with 13 bases between the two ends. CDR1 is SGDLS and CDR2 is YYNGEE in the germline V gene. This CDR3 comprises 14 residues. CDR3 region: CASSVGTYRETQYF. The CDR3 DNA sequence: TGTGCCAGCAGCGTTGGGACATATCGGGAGACCCAGTACTTC.

This clone was seen a handful of times. The CDR3 sequence is CASSPTGDPSYEQYF. In DNA, the CDR3 is TGCGCCAGCAGTCCAACAGGGGACCCATCCTACGAGCAGTACTTC. The genes are TRBV10-2 and TRBJ2-7; 7 bases agree with TRBD1. Germline V CDR1 and CDR2: WSHSY, SAAADI. The CDR3 is 15 amino acids. V was clipped by 5 bases and J by 1 base; unmatched bases: 8.

The rearrangement uses TRBV9 and TRBJ1-2, with 7 bases lining up with TRBD1. The CDR3 is 12 amino acids. J was trimmed by 4 bases and V by 7 bases; bases with no gene match: 4. Germline V gene data show CDR1 as SGDLS and CDR2 as YYNGEE. CDR3 DNA: TGTGCCAGCGGACGACAGGGCTATGGCTACACCTTC. Protein: CASGRQGYGYTF.

This rearrangement joins TRBV29-1 to TRBJ1-3, with unresolved D. Looked up from germline, CDR1 is SQVTM and CDR2 is ANQGSEA. The V end was cut by 6 bases, the J end by 0 bases, with 12 bases between. The CDR3 spans 14 residues. CDR3 in amino acids: CSVTFAISGNTIYF. As DNA, the CDR3 is TGCAGCGTGACTTTCGCCATCTCTGGAAACACCATATATTTT.

This clone has more than one count but fewer than ten. This chain links TRBV27 with TRBJ1-1, with 9 bases fitting TRBD1. V shed 4 bases, J shed 8 bases, and the junction held 5 bases outside the gene matches. The CDR3 has 13 amino acids. Germline CDR1 reads MNHEY; CDR2 reads SMNVEV (reference sequence). The CDR3 protein is CASSSYGQGEAFF. CDR3 bases: TGTGCCAGCAGTTCCTACGGACAGGGGGAAGCTTTCTTT.

There are a few counts of this clone. Written as DNA, the CDR3 is TGTGCCAGCAGCTTAACCTGGCCCCAAGAGACCCAGTACTTC. It is translated as CASSLTWPQETQYF. The chain carries TRBV11-1 and TRBJ2-5; no firm D call. The germline gives CDR1 SGHAT, CDR2 FQDESV (reference sequence). Trimming shortened V by 2 bases and J by 1 base, and 8 bases separated the two germline ends. This CDR3 contains 14 residues. The full variable domain, completed using reference TRBV11-1 and TRBJ2-5, is EAEVAQSPRYKITEKSQAVAFWCDPISGHATLYWYRQILGQGPELLVQFQDESVVDDSQLPKDRFSAERLKGVDSTLKIQPAELGDSAMYLCASSLTWPQETQYFGPGTRLLVL.

This clone was detected a few times. The chain is built from TRBV7-8 and TRBJ1-2, with TRBD1 identical over 8 bases. CDR3 length equals 16 residues. The germline gives CDR1 SGHVS, CDR2 FQNEAQ. V was pared by 2 bases and J by 5 bases, with 10 bases of the junction left unmatched. The CDR3 DNA reads TGTGCCAGCAGCTTAAGCCGGGACAGGTTCCTTTATGGCTACACCTTC. The encoded protein is CASSLSRDRFLYGYTF.

J is TRBJ2-2 and V is TRBV7-9; 10 bases align to TRBD2. CDR1 and CDR2 from the germline V gene are SEHNR and FQNEAQ (reference sequence). CDR3 length equals 16 residues. Trimming took 4 bases from V and 1 from J; bases not matched to a gene: 3. CDR3 DNA sequence: TGTGCCAGCAGCTCATGGACTAGCGGGAACACCGGGGAGCTGTTTTTT. Protein: CASSSWTSGNTGELFF.

The chain couples TRBV9 to TRBJ2-3; D ambiguous. V was cut by 4 bases and J by 4 bases, with 10 bases left in between. The germline gives CDR1 SGDLS, CDR2 YYNGEE. This CDR3 is built from 13 residues. The CDR3 nucleotides read TGTGCCAGCAGCACCACCTCCCCAGATACGCAGTATTTT. Translation gives CASSTTSPDTQYF.

This chain joins TRBV2 and TRBJ2-5, with TRBD1 identical over 11 bases. CDR1 SNHLY and CDR2 FYNNEI come from the germline V gene. The ends lost 4 bases at V and 3 bases at J; junction bases unmatched: 7. The CDR3 runs 16 residues. Here the CDR3 reads CASSVYGQGAKETQYF. Here the CDR3 DNA reads TGTGCCAGCAGTGTTTACGGACAGGGGGCTAAAGAGACCCAGTACTTC.

This clone has more than one count but fewer than ten. The V call is TRBV30, the J call TRBJ1-1, with TRBD1 matching over 9 bases. Trimming at V came to 2 bases and at J to 4 bases, leaving 8 bases not matched to a gene. This CDR3 spans 15 amino acids. Per the germline V gene, CDR1 is GTSNPN and CDR2 is SVGIG (reference sequence). CDR3 DNA: TGTGCCTGGAGTACCGGGACAGGGAGGGCCACTGAAGCTTTCTTT. Amino acid sequence: CAWSTGTGRATEAFF. The full variable domain, its missing parts supplied by reference TRBV30 and TRBJ1-1, is SQTIHQWPATLVQPVGSPLSLECTVEGTSNPNLYWYRQAAGRGLQLLFYSVGIGQISSEVPQNLSASRPQDRQFILSSKKLLLSDSGFYLCAWSTGTGRATEAFFGQGTRLTVV.

The rearrangement uses TRBV18 and TRBJ1-5, with 8 bases matching TRBD1. Germline V gene sequence: CDR1 KGHSH, CDR2 LQKENI. CDR3 length: 17 amino acids. V dropped 3 bases and J dropped 4; count of bases not matched to a gene: 11. CDR3 amino acids: CASSPLPRTGSNQPQHF. CDR3 nucleotides: TGTGCCAGCTCACCCCTCCCCAGGACAGGGAGTAATCAGCCCCAGCATTTT.

This clone has more than one count but fewer than ten. J is TRBJ2-3 and V is TRBV7-6, with TRBD2 matching 10 bases. V was pared by 1 base and J by 8 bases, with 9 bases of the junction left unmatched. Germline V gene lookup returns CDR1 SGHVS and CDR2 FNYEAQ. This CDR3 comprises 16 residues. In nucleotides, the CDR3 is TGTGCCAGCAGCTTAGAGGCGCTAGCGGGGGCCGGTACGCAGTATTTT. This gives the protein CASSLEALAGAGTQYF.

The rearrangement joins TRBV11-2 to TRBJ2-1; D is possibly TRBD1 or TRBD2 (5 bases each). Per germline, CDR1 SGHAT and CDR2 FQNNGV. Trimming removed 0 bases at V and 7 bases at J, with 7 bases between. The CDR3 runs 13 residues. The CDR3 nucleotides are TGTGCCAGCAGCTTAGACAGGGAGAATGAGCAGTTCTTC. It encodes CASSLDRENEQFF.

The J gene is TRBJ2-7, the V gene TRBV5-4; 9 nucleotides line up with TRBD1. Germline assignment: CDR1 SGHNT and CDR2 YYREEE (reference sequence). V shed 4 bases and J 2 bases; nucleotides not matched to a gene: 4. The CDR3 is 14 residues long. In nucleotides, the CDR3 is TGTGCCAGCAGCACGGGACAGGGAACCTACGAGCAGTACTTC. Translated, it gives CASSTGQGTYEQYF.

The J gene is TRBJ1-6, the V gene TRBV27, with D tentatively TRBD1 (5 bases). The germline CDR1 and CDR2 sequences are MNHEY and SMNVEV (reference sequence). The CDR3 loop spans 14 amino acids. Trimming shortened V by 8 bases and J by 8 bases, and 16 bases separated the two germline ends. DNA of the CDR3: TGTGCCAGCCGATCTTTGACAGTACATTCACCCCTCCACTTT. This translates into CASRSLTVHSPLHF.

The chain carries TRBV5-1 and TRBJ2-7; weak D call: TRBD2 (5 bases). Trimming cost V 5 bases and J 0 bases, with 9 bases left between them. The CDR3 is 13 amino acids. Germline-derived CDR1 and CDR2 are SGHRS and YFSETQ. CDR3 DNA sequence: TGCGCCAGCAGGGAGGCTAGCTCCTACGAGCAGTACTTC. Translated: CASREASSYEQYF. The whole variable domain, filled in from reference TRBV5-1 and TRBJ2-7, reads KAGVTQTPRYLIKTRGQQVTLSCSPISGHRSVSWYQQTPGQGLQFLFEYFSETQRNKGNFPGRFSGRQFSNSRSEMNVSTLELGDSALYLCASREASSYEQYFGPGTRLTVT.

The rearrangement links TRBV5-1 to TRBJ2-5, with D perhaps matching TRBD2 (5 bases). V was cut by 4 bases and J by 4 bases, with 14 bases left in between. The germline V gene has CDR1 SGHRS and CDR2 YFSETQ. The CDR3 covers 14 residues. The CDR3 DNA reads TGCGCCAGCAGCCCGGACTCAACCCGAGAGACCCAGTACTTC. Residues: CASSPDSTRETQYF.

The gene calls are TRBV4-3 and TRBJ2-5; possibly TRBD2 for D (5 bases). Trimming removed 4 bases at V and 1 base at J, with 7 bases between. Germline assignment: CDR1 LGHNA and CDR2 YSLEER. The CDR3 extends over 13 amino acids. The CDR3 protein is CASSRTFQETQYF. The CDR3 DNA reads TGCGCCAGCAGCCGGACTTTCCAAGAGACCCAGTACTTC.

This chain links TRBV10-2 with TRBJ2-7; D is undetermined. The V end was cut by 4 bases, the J end by 2 bases, with 6 bases between. Germline-derived CDR1 and CDR2 are WSHSY and SAAADI. The CDR3 runs 12 residues. CDR3 protein: CASSVKAYEQYF. The DNA for the CDR3 is TGCGCCAGCAGTGTGAAAGCCTACGAGCAGTACTTC.

This clone has more than one count but fewer than ten. V usage is TRBV9 and J usage is TRBJ1-1; tentatively, D is TRBD1 (5 bases). V was cut by 1 base and J by 1 base, with 8 bases left in between. The CDR3 contains 14 residues. CDR1 and CDR2 (germline): SGDLS, YYNGEE. CDR3 sequence: CASSVKGRNTEAFF. The CDR3 bases are TGTGCCAGCAGCGTAAAGGGGAGGAACACTGAAGCTTTCTTT.

This chain links TRBV5-6 with TRBJ1-1, with 8 bases that match TRBD1. Trimming cost V 0 bases and J 4 bases; bases outside gene matches: 5. The CDR3 has 15 residues. Germline V lookup: CDR1 SGHDT, CDR2 YYEEEE. This CDR3 is CASSLGGQGLTEAFF. The CDR3, as DNA: TGTGCCAGCAGCTTGGGTGGACAGGGACTCACTGAAGCTTTCTTT.